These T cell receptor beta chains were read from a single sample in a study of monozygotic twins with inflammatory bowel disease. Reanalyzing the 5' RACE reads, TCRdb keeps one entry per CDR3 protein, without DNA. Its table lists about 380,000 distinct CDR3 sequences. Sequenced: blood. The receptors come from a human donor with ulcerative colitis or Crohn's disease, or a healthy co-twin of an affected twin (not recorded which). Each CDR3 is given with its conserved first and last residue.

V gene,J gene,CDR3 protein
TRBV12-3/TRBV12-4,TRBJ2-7,CASRGGTSVLNEQYF
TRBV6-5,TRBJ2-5,CASSYRGTQYF
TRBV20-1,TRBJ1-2,CSARMPGPKEYGYTF
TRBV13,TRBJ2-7,CASSSVDGTEGQGTPYEQYF
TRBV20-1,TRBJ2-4,CSARTPGQGSKNIQYF
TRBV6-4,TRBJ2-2,CASSVEVPGELFF
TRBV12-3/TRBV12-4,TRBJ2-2,CASSPRQGPGELFF
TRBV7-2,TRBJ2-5,CASSLVSAEGETQYF
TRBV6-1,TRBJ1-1,CASIPPGRTTEAFF
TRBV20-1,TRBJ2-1,CSARPGGRGFF
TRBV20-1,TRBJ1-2,CSVAGQPNYGYTF
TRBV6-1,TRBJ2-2,CASPREYTGELFF
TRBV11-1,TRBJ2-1,CASSPRFPWTSVHNEQFF
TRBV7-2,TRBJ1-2,CAGSWREDGYTF
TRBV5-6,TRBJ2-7,CASSLTGALYEQYF
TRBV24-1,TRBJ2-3,CATSDLGGGSTDTQYF